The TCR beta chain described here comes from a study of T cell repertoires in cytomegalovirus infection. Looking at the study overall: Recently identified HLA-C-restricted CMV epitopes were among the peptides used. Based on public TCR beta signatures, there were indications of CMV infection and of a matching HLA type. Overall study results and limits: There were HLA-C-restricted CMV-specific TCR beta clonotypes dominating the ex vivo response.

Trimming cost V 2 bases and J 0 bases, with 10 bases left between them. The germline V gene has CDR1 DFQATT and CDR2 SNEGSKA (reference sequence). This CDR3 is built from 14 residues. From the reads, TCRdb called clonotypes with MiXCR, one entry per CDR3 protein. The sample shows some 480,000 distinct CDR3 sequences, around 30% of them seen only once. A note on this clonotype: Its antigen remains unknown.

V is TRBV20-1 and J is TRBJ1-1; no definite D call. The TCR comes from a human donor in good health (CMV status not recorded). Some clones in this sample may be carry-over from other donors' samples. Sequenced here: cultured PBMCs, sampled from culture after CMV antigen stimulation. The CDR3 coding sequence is TGCAGTGCTAGATACAGTATTATGAACACTGAAGCTTTCTTT. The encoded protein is CSARYSIMNTEAFF.